A single sample is the source of the 25 T cell receptor beta chains below, sequenced in a study of identical twins (TCRdb year 2016). Libraries were prepared through 5' RACE. The sequencer was an Illumina HiSeq 2000. Using fastp trimming at Q25 and MiXCR clonotype assembly, TCRdb reanalyzed the public sequencing data and kept in-frame beta chains. Rows with one shared CDR3 protein collapse into an entry with the most common genes and DNA. For this sample the table gives some 710,000 distinct CDR3 sequences, of which around 6.1% were detected only once. The ten largest clonotypes hold 1.5% to 2% of the sample. Sequenced material: naive T cells sorted from blood. Taken with the paper, the label for cell subset or site translates to: cells isolated with a human naive T-cell isolation kit. All receptors derive from a man aged 18 to 30 in good health.

This clonotype was counted ten times or more. V usage is TRBV27 and J usage is TRBJ2-1, with D possibly TRBD1 on 5 matching bases. This CDR3 spans 13 amino acids. Germline CDR1 reads MNHEY; CDR2 reads SMNVEV (reference sequence). The V end lost 2 bases, the J end lost 12 bases, and 14 bases lay between the germline ends. CDR3 DNA: TGTGCCAGCAGTTTACGGTGGCAGGGAAGGCAGTTCTTC. Residues: CASSLRWQGRQFF.

This clonotype came up a few times. The chain employs TRBV4-2 and TRBJ2-7, with 9 bases aligning to TRBD1. The germline V gene has CDR1 LGHNA and CDR2 YNFKEQ. V lost 2 bases and J lost 1; bases outside the gene matches: 6. The CDR3 is made up of 16 amino acids. The CDR3 region is CASSQFVGTGSYEQYF. CDR3 bases: TGTGCCAGCAGCCAATTTGTAGGGACAGGGTCCTACGAGCAGTACTTC.

V usage is TRBV12-3 or TRBV12-4 and J usage is TRBJ1-1; D possibly corresponds to TRBD1 (6 bases). V was shortened by 6 bases and J by 0 bases, with 14 bases between the two germline ends. The CDR3 runs to 15 residues. The CDR3 DNA is TGTGCCAGCAGCCACGACAGGACGTTGAACACTGAAGCTTTCTTT. As protein: CASSHDRTLNTEAFF.

V usage is TRBV10-2 and J usage is TRBJ2-5; 8 bases match TRBD1. Losses at the gene ends were 7 bases for V and 1 base for J; bases not matched to a gene: 5. Germline V gene data show CDR1 as WSHSY and CDR2 as SAAADI. CDR3 length: 14 residues. Here the CDR3 DNA reads TGCGCCAGCACCTCACAGGGGGGCCAAGAGACCCAGTACTTC. The encoded protein is CASTSQGGQETQYF.

A few counts support this clonotype. This rearrangement joins TRBV14 to TRBJ2-1; TRBD1 agrees at 7 bases. CDR3 length equals 15 residues. Germline trimming cut 4 bases from V and 8 bases from J; bases unmatched to any gene: 11. Per the germline V gene, CDR1 is SGHDN and CDR2 is FVKESK. As DNA, the CDR3 is TGTGCCAGCAGCCTCCGGGACAGCTATTTCGATGAGCAGTTCTTC. As protein: CASSLRDSYFDEQFF.

The gene calls are TRBV20-1 and TRBJ2-1; 7 bases are a match to TRBD1. This CDR3 has 18 residues. V trimming: 3 bases; J trimming: 7 bases; junction bases outside the gene matches: 21. Germline assignment: CDR1 DFQATT and CDR2 SNEGSKA (reference sequence). DNA of the CDR3: TGCAGTGCTAGCCGGACAGGCTCGATGGGGGCCGGCACAAATGAGCAGTTCTTC. Protein: CSASRTGSMGAGTNEQFF.

This chain connects TRBV30 to TRBJ2-1, with 15 bases fitting TRBD2. Germline trimming cut 1 base from V and 7 bases from J; bases unmatched to any gene: 2. The CDR3 contains 15 residues. Germline loops: CDR1 GTSNPN, CDR2 SVGIG (reference sequence). In nucleotides, the CDR3 is TGTGCCTGGAGTGAGGGGACTAGCGGGAGGAATGAGCAGTTCTTC. This encodes CAWSEGTSGRNEQFF.

This clonotype was counted a few times. V is TRBV6-1 and J is TRBJ2-7, with 11 nucleotides matching TRBD2. CDR3 length equals 14 residues. Germline lookup yields CDR1 MNHNS and CDR2 SASEGT. The V gene end was trimmed by 5 bases and the J gene end by 4 bases; junction bases not matched to a gene: 4. The CDR3 loop reads CASSQLAGGYEQYF. For the CDR3, the DNA is TGTGCCAGCAGTCAGCTAGCGGGAGGATACGAGCAGTACTTC.

This clonotype was seen at least ten times. The rearrangement uses TRBV7-9 and TRBJ2-3; a possible D gene is TRBD1 (6 bases). The germline V gene encodes CDR1 SEHNR and CDR2 FQNEAQ (reference sequence). CDR3 size: 13 residues. V lost 3 bases, J lost 8 bases, and 12 bases lay in between. CDR3 residues: CASSLDSPATQYF. The CDR3 DNA sequence: TGTGCCAGCAGCTTGGACAGCCCTGCTACGCAGTATTTT.

This clonotype has only a few counts. The chain is built from TRBV12-3 or TRBV12-4 and TRBJ1-1; tentatively, D is TRBD1 (5 bases). This CDR3 has 17 residues. Trimming cost V 2 bases and J 4 bases, with 20 bases left between them. The CDR3 region is CASSLLAGQGGGTEAFF. The CDR3, as DNA: TGTGCCAGCAGTTTACTGGCGGGGCAGGGAGGCGGCACTGAAGCTTTCTTT.

This rearrangement joins TRBV18 to TRBJ2-3; D may correspond to TRBD1 or TRBD2 (5 bases each). The CDR3 is made up of 19 amino acids. V gave up 2 bases and J gave up 1 base, with 22 bases separating them. Germline V gene sequence: CDR1 KGHSH, CDR2 LQKENI. CDR3 in amino acids: CASSPYLRGPPIGTDTQYF. CDR3 sequence (DNA): TGTGCCAGCTCACCATATTTGAGGGGACCCCCGATCGGCACAGATACGCAGTATTTT. Looking up the rest from reference TRBV18 and TRBJ2-3 gives the full variable domain: NAGVMQNPRHLVRRRGQEARLRCSPMKGHSHVYWYRQLPEEGLKFMVYLQKENIIDESGMPKERFSAEFPKEGPSILRIQQVVRGDSAAYFCASSPYLRGPPIGTDTQYFGPGTRLTVL.

This rearrangement joins TRBV2 to TRBJ2-7, with 13 bases matching TRBD2. The CDR3 consists of 13 residues. Losses at the gene ends were 9 bases for V and 5 bases for J; bases not matched to a gene: 4. The germline V gene has CDR1 SNHLY and CDR2 FYNNEI. CDR3 bases: TGTGCCAGTAGGACTAGCGGGAGCGACGAGCAGTACTTC. The encoded protein is CASRTSGSDEQYF.

This clonotype was seen a few times. The chain carries TRBV20-1 and TRBJ2-1, with 10 bases fitting TRBD2. The ends lost 6 bases at V and 8 bases at J; junction bases unmatched: 13. The CDR3 spans 15 residues. CDR1 is DFQATT and CDR2 is SNEGSKA in the germline V gene (reference sequence). Here the CDR3 reads CSASRASGSPHEQFF. CDR3 bases: TGCAGTGCCAGTAGAGCTAGCGGGAGTCCCCATGAGCAGTTCTTC.

This clonotype was seen many times. The V call is TRBV12-3 or TRBV12-4, the J call TRBJ2-3, with D perhaps matching TRBD2 (6 bases). The CDR3 is 18 residues long. Trimming shortened V by 0 bases and J by 3 bases, and 19 bases separated the two germline ends. CDR3 nucleotide sequence: TGTGCCAGCAGTTTAGCGGGGCGACTCCGGGGAGGTACAGATACGCAGTATTTT. It specifies CASSLAGRLRGGTDTQYF.

The chain links TRBV7-6 to TRBJ2-1; 11 nucleotides match TRBD2. Germline values: CDR1 SGHVS, CDR2 FNYEAQ. V lost 5 bases to trimming and J lost 4 bases; unmatched junction nucleotides: 10. This CDR3 spans 17 amino acids. CDR3 nucleotide sequence: TGTGCCAGCAGCGCGAGAGGTAGCGGGAGGGCGTACAATGAGCAGTTCTTC. It yields the protein CASSARGSGRAYNEQFF.

This clonotype was seen ten or more times. The rearrangement uses TRBV10-3 and TRBJ1-2; the D is unclear. In germline, CDR1 is ENHRY, CDR2 SYGVKD. V shed 3 bases and J shed 0 bases, with 14 bases lying between them. The CDR3 runs 16 residues. CDR3 sequence reads: CAISDDEAATNYGYTF. The CDR3 coding sequence is TGTGCCATCAGTGACGATGAGGCGGCCACTAACTATGGCTACACCTTC.

In its sample, this clonotype was seen a few times. The chain carries TRBV5-6 and TRBJ2-7; 12 nucleotides match TRBD1. Germline loops: CDR1 SGHDT, CDR2 YYEEEE. This CDR3 is built from 16 residues. The ends lost 3 bases at V and 3 bases at J; junction bases unmatched: 7. This CDR3 reads CASSSRGTGGYYEQYF. The DNA for the CDR3 is TGTGCCAGCAGCTCCAGAGGGACAGGGGGCTACTACGAGCAGTACTTC.

This clonotype was detected many times. The gene calls are TRBV7-2 and TRBJ2-7; possibly TRBD2 for D (5 bases). The ends were cut back, 2 bases at V and 3 bases at J, with 14 bases in the middle. Per the germline V gene, CDR1 is SGHTA and CDR2 is FQGNSA. The CDR3 is 15 amino acids. The CDR3 region is CASSLTPGSHYEQYF. The CDR3 nucleotides read TGTGCCAGCAGCTTAACCCCGGGGTCTCACTACGAGCAGTACTTC.

This clonotype appeared many times. The chain links TRBV2 to TRBJ1-5; TRBD1 matches 8 bases. This CDR3 region has 13 residues. After removal of 7 bases from V and 8 bases from J, the junction contained 7 bases not matched to a gene. Germline V gene lookup returns CDR1 SNHLY and CDR2 FYNNEI. The CDR3 sequence: CASTRTGTEPQHF. DNA for the CDR3: TGTGCCAGCACCCGGACAGGGACGGAGCCCCAGCATTTT.

This clonotype was counted ten times or more. This chain uses TRBV6-5 with TRBJ2-3; maybe TRBD2 (6 bases). Germline loops: CDR1 MNHEY, CDR2 SVGAGI. The V end lost 0 bases, the J end lost 5 bases, and 12 bases lay between the germline ends. The CDR3 has 15 residues. The CDR3 reads CASSYSNTSRDTQYF. In nucleotides, the CDR3 is TGTGCCAGCAGTTACTCGAACACTAGCCGAGATACGCAGTATTTT.

Ten or more counts support this clonotype. The V and J genes are TRBV28 and TRBJ2-7; 7 positions agree with TRBD2. V was pared by 6 bases and J by 2 bases, with 10 bases of the junction left unmatched. Germline V gives CDR1 MDHEN, CDR2 SYDVKM. CDR3 length: 15 residues. The CDR3 DNA sequence: TGTGCCAGCAGCTCGATGGCGAGCGGGGCCTACGAGCAGTACTTC. It encodes CASSSMASGAYEQYF.

The sample holds many counts of this clonotype. V is TRBV20-1 and J is TRBJ2-1; 7 nucleotides align to TRBD2. The CDR3 has 13 residues. Trimming took 1 base from V and 12 from J; bases not matched to a gene: 9. The germline V gene encodes CDR1 DFQATT and CDR2 SNEGSKA (reference sequence). The DNA for the CDR3 is TGCAGTGCTAGAGTCGCGGGAGTGGTCAGGCAGTTCTTC. Its protein product is CSARVAGVVRQFF.

The chain joins TRBV24-1 to TRBJ2-5, with no clear D. CDR1 KGHDR and CDR2 SFDVKD come from the germline V gene. The CDR3 sequence is 12 residues long. Trimming cost V 2 bases and J 5 bases, with 5 bases left between them. The CDR3 loop reads CATSDYQETQYF. CDR3 DNA: TGTGCCACCAGTGATTATCAGGAGACCCAGTACTTC.

This clonotype has at least ten counts. This chain's CDR3 is CATRTADTDTQYF. DNA for the CDR3: TGTGCCACCCGGACGGCTGACACAGATACGCAGTATTTT. The chain combines TRBV24-1 with TRBJ2-3; no clear D gene. The CDR3 is 13 residues long. The germline V gene encodes CDR1 KGHDR and CDR2 SFDVKD. The germline V and J ends were trimmed by 9 bases and 2 bases, with 11 bases remaining between them.

In its sample, this clonotype was seen many times. The chain joins TRBV7-2 to TRBJ2-6; TRBD1 might be the D (6 bases). Germline CDR1 reads SGHTA; CDR2 reads FQGNSA. Trimming stripped 5 bases from V and 1 base from J, with 9 bases between. This CDR3 contains 15 residues. CDR3 bases: TGTGCCAGCAGCGCCCAGGGGTCTGGGGCCAACGTCCTGACTTTC. This translates into CASSAQGSGANVLTF.